Each of the 30 T cell receptor beta chains below was sequenced from the same sample in a study of cytomegalovirus exposure and HLA in healthy donors. The assay was immunoSEQ multiplex PCR, and TCRdb's table has in-frame clones only and misses some. The profile shows over 150,000 clones, 80% to 90% of them singletons. The sequenced material came from PBMCs. The receptors shown here come from a woman aged 25 to 39 in good health and CMV-seronegative.

The chain recombines TRBV6-6 with TRBJ2-6; 7 bases agree with TRBD1. This CDR3 has 15 amino acids. Trimming took 6 bases from V and 3 from J; bases not matched to a gene: 5. Germline V CDR1 and CDR2: MNHNY, SVGAGI (reference sequence). As DNA, the CDR3 is TGTGCCAGCAGGATAACAGGGGTTGGGGCCAACGTCCTGACTTTC. Translation gives CASRITGVGANVLTF.

The sample holds a few counts of this clone. The gene calls are TRBV5-6 and TRBJ2-5; D is unresolved. Trimming took off 0 bases at V and 9 bases at J, with 6 bases between the two ends. The germline V gene encodes CDR1 SGHDT and CDR2 YYEEEE. The CDR3 extends over 11 amino acids. As DNA, the CDR3 is TGTGCCAGCAGCTTGGGGGTGGCCCAGTACTTC. It yields the protein CASSLGVAQYF. Full variable domain (remainder filled in from reference TRBV5-6 and TRBJ2-5): DAGVTQSPTHLIKTRGQQVTLRCSPKSGHDTVSWYQQALGQGPQFIFQYYEEEERQRGNFPDRFSGHQFPNYSSELNVNALLLGDSALYLCASSLGVAQYFGPGTRLLVL.

V is TRBV10-1 and J is TRBJ2-2; D possibly uses TRBD1 or TRBD2 (7 bases each). Germline V gives CDR1 WNHNN, CDR2 SYGVQD (reference sequence). Trimming pared 7 bases from V and 10 bases from J, leaving 22 bases between. This CDR3 spans 15 amino acids. CDR3: CASTEGQQGREELFF. In nucleotides, the CDR3 is TGCGCCAGCACGGAGGGACAGCAAGGGAGGGAGGAGCTGTTTTTT.

This chain uses TRBV14 with TRBJ1-2, with 7 bases fitting TRBD1. The length of the CDR3 is 16 residues. Per the germline V gene, CDR1 is SGHDN and CDR2 is FVKESK. Trimming cost V 3 bases and J 6 bases; bases outside gene matches: 13. The CDR3 DNA reads TGTGCCAGCAGCCACCTTCGTGCAGGGGGGGATCATGGCTACACCTTC. It yields the protein CASSHLRAGGDHGYTF.

The DNA for the CDR3 is TGTGCCAGCAGTTACTCGAGAGCCTACAATGAGCAGTTCTTC. Translation gives CASSYSRAYNEQFF. The chain couples TRBV6-6 to TRBJ2-1; D call uncertain. CDR3 size: 14 residues. Trimming took 0 bases from V and 2 from J, leaving 5 bases between them. From germline, CDR1 is MNHNY and CDR2 SVGAGI (reference sequence).

V usage is TRBV2 and J usage is TRBJ2-6; 8 bases agree with TRBD2. V shed 5 bases and J 2 bases; nucleotides not matched to a gene: 5. There are 16 residues in the CDR3. Germline CDR1 and CDR2: SNHLY and FYNNEI. This CDR3 reads CASSSPSGPGANVLTF. CDR3 nucleotide sequence: TGTGCCAGCAGTTCCCCTAGCGGGCCTGGGGCCAACGTCCTGACTTTC.

The chain carries TRBV28 and TRBJ2-7; 7 positions match TRBD1. The length of the CDR3 is 14 residues. With V trimmed by 5 bases and J by 6 bases, 10 bases remained unmatched. The germline gives CDR1 MDHEN, CDR2 SYDVKM. This CDR3 is CASSGHNRDSEQYF. DNA for the CDR3: TGTGCCAGCAGTGGACACAACCGGGACAGCGAGCAGTACTTC.

Only a few counts were recorded for this clone. Additional DNA sequences in this sample encode the identical CDR3. In DNA form, the CDR3 reads TGTGCCAGCAGCTTAGGGGCAGGGGCATACGAGCAGTACTTC. It is translated as CASSLGAGAYEQYF. V is TRBV11-2 and J is TRBJ2-7; TRBD1 might be the D (6 bases). The CDR3 runs to 14 residues. V dropped 1 base and J dropped 4 bases, with 11 bases sitting between them. Germline V gene data show CDR1 as SGHAT and CDR2 as FQNNGV.

The chain uses TRBV7-9 and TRBJ1-2, with TRBD1 as a possible D gene (5 bases). With 4 bases removed from V and 8 bases from J, the gap between germline ends came to 11 bases. The germline V gene has CDR1 SEHNR and CDR2 FQNEAQ (reference sequence). The CDR3 sequence is 12 residues long. The CDR3 coding sequence is TGTGCCAGCAGCTCGGGACTTGTCGGCTACACCTTC. Translating gives CASSSGLVGYTF.

V and J are TRBV4-1 and TRBJ2-1, with D tentatively TRBD2 (6 bases). The length of the CDR3 is 16 residues. The V end lost 3 bases, the J end lost 0 bases, and 12 bases lay between the germline ends. The germline CDR1 and CDR2 sequences are MGHRA and YSYEKL. This CDR3 reads CASSQNKAGSYNEQFF. CDR3 in DNA: TGCGCCAGCAGCCAGAATAAAGCGGGCTCCTACAATGAGCAGTTCTTC.

V usage is TRBV30 and J usage is TRBJ2-3, with 9 bases matching TRBD2. The CDR3 is 16 amino acids. The V gene end was trimmed by 0 bases and the J gene end by 2 bases; junction bases not matched to a gene: 6. CDR1 and CDR2 (germline): GTSNPN, SVGIG (reference sequence). The CDR3 bases are TGTGCCTGGAGTGTACAGCTAGCGGGGAACACAGATACGCAGTATTTT. As protein: CAWSVQLAGNTDTQYF.

The chain employs TRBV28 and TRBJ2-3; D is unresolved. The germline V gene has CDR1 MDHEN and CDR2 SYDVKM. The CDR3 totals 12 residues. V was trimmed by 10 bases and J by 1 base, leaving 9 bases between them. The CDR3 DNA sequence: TGTGCCACCCCCGAGGGCACAGATACGCAGTATTTT. Protein sequence: CATPEGTDTQYF.

This clone has a handful of counts. The chain links TRBV5-1 to TRBJ1-4; D is ambiguous. The CDR3 is 18 amino acids. Germline values: CDR1 SGHRS, CDR2 YFSETQ. The germline V and J ends were trimmed by 3 bases and 8 bases, with 26 bases remaining between them. CDR3 in amino acids: CASSSLGENHNRAEKLFF. CDR3 nucleotide sequence: TGCGCCAGCAGCTCCTTGGGCGAGAACCACAATAGAGCGGAAAAACTGTTTTTT. The variable domain in full, completed from reference TRBV5-1 and TRBJ1-4, reads KAGVTQTPRYLIKTRGQQVTLSCSPISGHRSVSWYQQTPGQGLQFLFEYFSETQRNKGNFPGRFSGRQFSNSRSEMNVSTLELGDSALYLCASSSLGENHNRAEKLFFGSGTQLSVL.

The V and J genes are TRBV29-1 and TRBJ1-2; D may be TRBD1 (5 bases). Trimming pared 8 bases from V and 6 bases from J, leaving 19 bases between. The CDR3 runs to 13 residues. The germline V gene encodes CDR1 SQVTM and CDR2 ANQGSEA. This CDR3 is CSCYGGAINGYTF. For the CDR3, the DNA is TGCAGCTGCTACGGGGGTGCGATTAATGGCTACACCTTC.

The chain joins TRBV5-1 to TRBJ2-3, with D unresolved. The germline gives CDR1 SGHRS, CDR2 YFSETQ. The CDR3 contains 15 residues. V was cut by 3 bases and J by 5 bases, with 16 bases left in between. In DNA form, the CDR3 reads TGCGCCAGCAGCTACCTCGCGGAAGGTAAAGATACGCAGTATTTT. Amino acid sequence: CASSYLAEGKDTQYF.

The rearrangement joins TRBV27 to TRBJ2-7; 8 nucleotides agree with TRBD2. Trimming removed 2 bases from V and 0 bases from J; junction bases left unmatched: 3. Germline values: CDR1 MNHEY, CDR2 SMNVEV (reference sequence). The CDR3 runs to 15 residues. CDR3 sequence (DNA): TGTGCCAGCAGTTTACTAGCGGGCTCCTCCTACGAGCAGTACTTC. Its protein product is CASSLLAGSSYEQYF.

Here the CDR3 reads CASSAGTGKNYGYTF. The CDR3, as DNA: TGTGCCAGTAGTGCCGGGACAGGGAAGAACTATGGCTACACCTTC. This rearrangement joins TRBV19 to TRBJ1-2, with TRBD1 identical over 9 bases. Germline V gene sequence: CDR1 LNHDA, CDR2 SQIVND (reference sequence). CDR3 length equals 15 residues. Trimming removed 5 bases from V and 2 bases from J; junction bases left unmatched: 6.

This chain connects TRBV2 to TRBJ2-7, with D perhaps matching TRBD2 (6 bases). Per germline, CDR1 SNHLY and CDR2 FYNNEI. The CDR3 is made up of 14 amino acids. The ends were cut back, 8 bases at V and 3 bases at J, with 17 bases in the middle. The CDR3 sequence is CASGGERLHYEQYF. CDR3 bases: TGTGCCAGCGGAGGGGAGAGACTACACTACGAGCAGTACTTC.

V and J are TRBV11-2 and TRBJ1-2, with D unclear. V was pared by 2 bases and J by 4 bases, with 8 bases between. The CDR3 loop spans 13 amino acids. Germline V gives CDR1 SGHAT, CDR2 FQNNGV. CDR3 sequence (DNA): TGTGCCAGCAGCTTATCAGCAAGCTATGGCTACACCTTC. It encodes CASSLSASYGYTF.

J is TRBJ2-2 and V is TRBV7-3; 7 positions match TRBD1. There are 16 residues in the CDR3. V lost 5 bases to trimming and J lost 4 bases; unmatched junction nucleotides: 10. The V gene's germline CDR1 is SGHTA and CDR2 FQGTGA. The CDR3 nucleotides are TGTGCCAGCAGCATGGACAGGACTTTAGTCACCGGGGAGCTGTTTTTT. Protein product: CASSMDRTLVTGELFF.

This chain joins TRBV28 and TRBJ2-5, with D maybe TRBD2 (7 bases). The CDR3 totals 15 residues. V lost 8 bases, J lost 5 bases, and 21 bases lay in between. Germline V gives CDR1 MDHEN, CDR2 SYDVKM. The CDR3 loop reads CASSNGLADSETQYF. CDR3 coding DNA: TGTGCCAGCTCAAACGGGCTAGCGGACAGTGAGACCCAGTACTTC.

This sequence joins TRBV27 and TRBJ2-7; TRBD1 aligns across 10 bases. This CDR3 is 15 amino acids long. J gave up 1 base and V 6 bases, and 6 bases lay outside the gene matches. The V gene's germline CDR1 is MNHEY and CDR2 SMNVEV (reference sequence). The CDR3 coding sequence is TGTGCCAGCAGCCCCGGGACAGGGGTTTCCTACGAGCAGTACTTC. Protein sequence: CASSPGTGVSYEQYF.

This clone was recorded once. The genes are TRBV6-1 and TRBJ1-1; 10 nucleotides line up with TRBD1. Germline CDR1 is MNHNS and CDR2 is SASEGT. The CDR3 totals 13 residues. V lost 4 bases to trimming and J lost 14 bases; unmatched junction nucleotides: 10. CDR3 nucleotide sequence: TGTGCCAGCAGTGCCACGGGACAGGGGCCTGCCTTCTTT. This translates into CASSATGQGPAFF.

This clone was seen a handful of times. This chain links TRBV12-5 with TRBJ2-7; D ambiguous. CDR1 LGHNT and CDR2 FRNRAP come from the germline V gene. V shed 0 bases and J shed 3 bases, with 6 bases lying between them. The CDR3 length is 13 residues. CDR3 in amino acids: CASGLVPVYEQYF. CDR3 nucleotides: TGTGCTAGTGGTTTGGTACCGGTCTACGAGCAGTACTTC. The full variable domain, rest sourced from reference TRBV12-5 and TRBJ2-7, is DARVTQTPRHKVTEMGQEVTMRCQPILGHNTVFWYRQTMMQGLELLAYFRNRAPLDDSGMPKDRFSAEMPDATLATLKIQPSEPRDSAVYFCASGLVPVYEQYFGPGTRLTVT.

The V call is TRBV7-2, the J call TRBJ2-3, with D possibly being TRBD2 (6 bases). This CDR3 is 14 amino acids long. CDR1 SGHTA and CDR2 FQGNSA come from the germline V gene. The germline V and J ends were trimmed by 3 bases and 3 bases, with 10 bases remaining between them. CDR3: CASSFVSGTDTQYF. CDR3 coding DNA: TGTGCCAGCAGCTTCGTAAGCGGGACAGATACGCAGTATTTT.

This chain uses TRBV7-9 with TRBJ2-7, with a tentative D call TRBD2 (5 bases). Germline CDR1 and CDR2: SEHNR and FQNEAQ (reference sequence). This CDR3 region has 16 residues. Trimming removed 5 bases at V and 3 bases at J, with 20 bases between. The chain's CDR3 is CASSGGGGRAVYEQYF. CDR3 nucleotides: TGTGCCAGCAGCGGAGGTGGAGGACGGGCCGTCTACGAGCAGTACTTC. Full variable domain (rest looked up from reference TRBV7-9 and TRBJ2-7): DTGVSQNPRHKITKRGQNVTFRCDPISEHNRLYWYRQTLGQGPEFLTYFQNEAQLEKSRLLSDRFSAERPKGSFSTLEIQRTEQGDSAMYLCASSGGGGRAVYEQYFGPGTRLTVT.

The genes are TRBV7-2 and TRBJ2-1; D ambiguous. Germline CDR1 reads SGHTA; CDR2 reads FQGNSA. The V end lost 5 bases, the J end lost 6 bases, and 8 bases lay between the germline ends. The CDR3 consists of 12 residues. The CDR3 loop reads CASSHSVNEQFF. Written as DNA, the CDR3 is TGTGCCAGCAGCCATAGTGTCAATGAGCAGTTCTTC.

This chain joins TRBV7-2 and TRBJ2-1, with 7 positions matching TRBD1. CDR1 SGHTA and CDR2 FQGNSA come from the germline V gene. Trimming removed 1 base from V and 3 bases from J; junction bases left unmatched: 6. The CDR3 consists of 16 residues. CDR3 nucleotides: TGTGCCAGCAGCTTAGTCGGGACAGCTAACTACAATGAGCAGTTCTTC. Its translation: CASSLVGTANYNEQFF.

The genes are TRBV28 and TRBJ2-1, with D possibly being TRBD1 or TRBD2 (5 bases each). CDR1 and CDR2 (germline): MDHEN, SYDVKM. The ends were cut back, 2 bases at V and 3 bases at J, with 5 bases in the middle. This CDR3 region has 13 residues. In nucleotides, the CDR3 is TGTGCCAGCAGTTTAGGGGGCTACAATGAGCAGTTCTTC. As protein: CASSLGGYNEQFF.

V gene TRBV9 combines with J gene TRBJ2-2; the match to TRBD2 covers 7 bases. V lost 0 bases, J lost 7 bases, and 9 bases stayed unmatched. Germline CDR1 SGDLS, CDR2 YYNGEE. The CDR3 sequence is 16 residues long. CDR3 in amino acids: CASSVGEGRENGELFF. As DNA, the CDR3 is TGTGCCAGCAGCGTAGGGGAGGGGCGGGAGAACGGGGAGCTGTTTTTT.